This T cell receptor beta chain comes out of a study of blood T cell repertoires in COVID-19. Study-level information: Some COVID-19 samples were acute and others convalescent; all came from the United States, Italy and Spain. From T cells, B-cell-depleted T cells, or PBMCs came the material, which was cDNA or gDNA.

After removal of 5 bases from V and 3 bases from J, the junction contained 12 bases not matched to a gene. CDR3 length: 16 residues. CDR1 is MNHEY and CDR2 is SMNVEV in the germline V gene (reference sequence). During active infection, Seattle patients enrolled and were then monitored through disease. The authors' processing: Amplification of reference gene primers provided the estimated nucleated cell counts. Sequencing was performed with immunoSEQ multiplex PCR; in TCRdb, only in-frame clones are kept and a portion is missing. V and J calls and clone size are copied from that table; D and trimming were computed from the DNA. The data contain 150,000 to 200,000 clones, less than 90% of them singletons.

The receptor comes from a woman aged 70-85 years with COVID-19, enrolled during active disease. The chain combines TRBV27 with TRBJ2-7; TRBD2 aligns across 8 bases. Sequenced sample: peripheral blood. CDR3 nucleotide sequence: TGTGCCAGCAGTGCCCTTATAGCGGGATACCTCTACGAGCAGTACTTC. Its protein product is CASSALIAGYLYEQYF.